Described below is a single T cell receptor (beta chain) sequence and its context. Its specificity is unknown. Here the CDR3 omits its conserved ending phenylalanine or tryptophan, so a read error is the likely source. Germline V gene lookup returns CDR1 MRHNA and CDR2 SNTAGT. The CDR3 spans 9 residues. The ends were cut back, 11 bases at V and 11 bases at J, with 12 bases in the middle. This sample stems from a study of CD8 T cells in ankylosing spondylitis. Study-wide results and limits: Existing reports had already noted some motif variants in reactive arthritis synovial fluid and blood. Disease-linked clones were CD8+ and relatively rare in peripheral blood. Matched ankylosing spondylitis synovial fluid reportedly showed significant enrichment of disease-linked clones.

5'-RACE, quantitative and with molecular barcodes, yielded the TCR beta libraries. TCRdb passed the 5' RACE reads through MiXCR, listing each CDR3 protein once. The data hold approximately 240,000 distinct CDR3 sequences, with roughly a tenth observed a single time. The sample taken for sequencing was blood, either unsorted or a sorted T cell fraction (not recorded which). The J gene is TRBJ1-1, the V gene TRBV6-4; D is unclear. The TCR originated in a male donor with ankylosing spondylitis or in good health (not recorded which). The CDR3 sequence: CARTGEAFL. CDR3 in DNA: TGTGCCCGTACCGGGGAGGCTTTCCTT.